This entry concerns a single TCR beta chain. What it recognizes is unknown. The CDR3 has 11 residues. The V end was cut by 5 bases, the J end by 10 bases, with 9 bases between. Per germline, CDR1 SGHVS and CDR2 FQNEAQ. TCRdb re-called the 5' RACE reads with MiXCR, one entry per CDR3 protein. The table records around 890,000 distinct CDR3 sequences, 12% of them present only once. The data were obtained in a study of CD8 T cells in ankylosing spondylitis. Study findings and constraints: Characteristic, it appeared, of ankylosing spondylitis blood was a TCR beta motif of seven or eight highly homologous variants. Significant enrichment of disease-linked clones was reported in matched ankylosing spondylitis synovial fluid.

The J gene is TRBJ2-1, the V gene TRBV7-8; no clear D. Sequencing used blood, either unsorted or a sorted T cell fraction (not recorded which). This receptor was identified in a male donor with ankylosing spondylitis. The CDR3 coding sequence is TGTGCCAGCAGCCCTTTTCGGGAGCAGTTCTTC. Its translation: CASSPFREQFF.